These T cell receptor beta chains were read from a single sample in a study of blood T cell repertoires in COVID-19. Sequenced by immunoSEQ multiplex PCR; TCRdb stores in-frame clones only, minus some. The repertoire consists of roughly 26,000 clones, with approximately 64% occurring once and the leading ten covering approximately 7%. Sequenced: peripheral blood. These receptors came from a man in his 60s with active or convalescent COVID-19. Each CDR3 is given with its conserved first and last residue. Fields, in order: J gene, D gene, clone size, CDR3 length, V gene, CDR3 protein, CDR3 DNA. D genes are given only for firm matches. Expanded clones get a size class; other rows say once, few or many, or leave the size out.

j_call: TRBJ2-7
d_call: .
clone_size: .
cdr3_length: 15
v_call: TRBV5-1
cdr3_aa: CASSLEPGSAYEQYF
cdr3_nt: TGCGCCAGCAGCTTGGAACCGGGTTCTGCCTACGAGCAGTACTTC

j_call: TRBJ1-5
d_call: .
clone_size: .
cdr3_length: 15
v_call: TRBV5-1
cdr3_aa: CASSLEAGVNQPQHF
cdr3_nt: TGCGCCAGCAGCTTGGAGGCAGGGGTCAATCAGCCCCAGCATTTT

j_call: TRBJ2-1
d_call: .
clone_size: .
cdr3_length: 13
v_call: TRBV27
cdr3_aa: CASSFTYLSEQFF
cdr3_nt: TGTGCCAGCAGTTTTACGTACTTGAGTGAGCAGTTCTTC

j_call: TRBJ2-7
d_call: TRBD1
clone_size: .
cdr3_length: 15
v_call: TRBV27
cdr3_aa: CASTPLRDRGAEQYF
cdr3_nt: TGTGCCAGCACCCCACTCCGGGACAGGGGGGCCGAGCAGTACTTC

j_call: TRBJ1-3
d_call: TRBD1
clone_size: .
cdr3_length: 16
v_call: TRBV5-5
cdr3_aa: CASTPEGQFTGNTIYF
cdr3_nt: TGTGCCAGCACACCAGAGGGACAGTTTACTGGAAACACCATATATTTT

j_call: TRBJ2-7
d_call: .
clone_size: few
cdr3_length: 14
v_call: TRBV20-1
cdr3_aa: CSASPEGALGEQYF
cdr3_nt: TGCAGTGCTAGTCCCGAAGGGGCTCTCGGGGAGCAGTACTTC

j_call: TRBJ1-2
d_call: TRBD1
clone_size: medium-sized
cdr3_length: 16
v_call: TRBV6-5
cdr3_aa: CASSYSFDRVYYGYTF
cdr3_nt: TGTGCCAGCAGTTACTCCTTCGACAGGGTTTATTATGGCTACACCTTC

j_call: TRBJ1-4
d_call: .
clone_size: .
cdr3_length: 13
v_call: TRBV30
cdr3_aa: CAWKGIYNEKLFF
cdr3_nt: TGTGCCTGGAAGGGGATCTATAATGAAAAACTGTTTTTT

j_call: TRBJ1-2
d_call: .
clone_size: .
cdr3_length: 14
v_call: TRBV7-8
cdr3_aa: CASSSQETGLSYTF
cdr3_nt: TGTGCCAGCAGCTCGCAAGAGACAGGCTTAAGCTACACCTTC

j_call: TRBJ2-5
d_call: .
clone_size: .
cdr3_length: 16
v_call: TRBV19
cdr3_aa: CASSSREGGYQETQYF
cdr3_nt: TGTGCCAGTAGTAGCCGGGAAGGCGGGTACCAAGAGACCCAGTACTTC

j_call: TRBJ1-1
d_call: TRBD1
clone_size: .
cdr3_length: 15
v_call: TRBV5-6
cdr3_aa: CASSLLGTENTEAFF
cdr3_nt: TGTGCCAGCAGCTTATTAGGGACAGAAAACACTGAAGCTTTCTTT